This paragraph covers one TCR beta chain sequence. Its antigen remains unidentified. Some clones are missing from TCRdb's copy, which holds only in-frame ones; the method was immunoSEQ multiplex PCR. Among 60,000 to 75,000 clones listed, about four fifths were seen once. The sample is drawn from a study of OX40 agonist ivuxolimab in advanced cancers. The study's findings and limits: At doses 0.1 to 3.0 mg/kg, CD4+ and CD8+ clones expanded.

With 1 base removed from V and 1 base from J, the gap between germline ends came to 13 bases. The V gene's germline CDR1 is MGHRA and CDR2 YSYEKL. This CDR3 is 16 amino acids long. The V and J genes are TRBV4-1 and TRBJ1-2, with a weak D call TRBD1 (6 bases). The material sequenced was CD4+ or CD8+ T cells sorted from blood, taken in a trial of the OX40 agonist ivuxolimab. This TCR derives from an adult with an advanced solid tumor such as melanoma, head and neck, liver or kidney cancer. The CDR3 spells CASSQGTGPLNYGYTF. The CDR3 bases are TGCGCCAGCAGCCAAGGAACAGGGCCCCTTAACTATGGCTACACCTTC.